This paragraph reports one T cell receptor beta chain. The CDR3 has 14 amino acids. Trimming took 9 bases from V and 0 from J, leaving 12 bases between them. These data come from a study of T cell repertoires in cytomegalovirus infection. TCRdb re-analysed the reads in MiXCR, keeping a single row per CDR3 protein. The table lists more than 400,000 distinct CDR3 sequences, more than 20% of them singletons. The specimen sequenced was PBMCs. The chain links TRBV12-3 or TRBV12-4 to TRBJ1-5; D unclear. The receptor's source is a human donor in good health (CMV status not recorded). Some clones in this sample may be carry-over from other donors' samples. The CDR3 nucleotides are TGTGCCAGTAAAAATCCCAATAGCAATCAGCCCCAGCATTTT. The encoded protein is CASKNPNSNQPQHF.